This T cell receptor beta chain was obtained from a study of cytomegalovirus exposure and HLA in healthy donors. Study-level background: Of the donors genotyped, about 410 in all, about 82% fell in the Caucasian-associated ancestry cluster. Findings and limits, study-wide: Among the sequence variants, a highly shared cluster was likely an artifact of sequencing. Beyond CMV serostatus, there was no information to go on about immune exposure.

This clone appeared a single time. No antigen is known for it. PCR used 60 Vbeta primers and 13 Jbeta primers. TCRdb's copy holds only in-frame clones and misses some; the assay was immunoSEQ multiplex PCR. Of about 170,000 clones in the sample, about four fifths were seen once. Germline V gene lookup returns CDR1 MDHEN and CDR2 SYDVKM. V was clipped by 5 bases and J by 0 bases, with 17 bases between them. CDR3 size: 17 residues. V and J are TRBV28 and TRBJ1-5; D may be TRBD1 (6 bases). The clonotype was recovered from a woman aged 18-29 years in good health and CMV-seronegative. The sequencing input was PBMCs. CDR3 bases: TGTGCCAGCAGTCCCCCTCAGGGGATTGATAGCAATCAGCCCCAGCATTTT. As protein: CASSPPQGIDSNQPQHF.